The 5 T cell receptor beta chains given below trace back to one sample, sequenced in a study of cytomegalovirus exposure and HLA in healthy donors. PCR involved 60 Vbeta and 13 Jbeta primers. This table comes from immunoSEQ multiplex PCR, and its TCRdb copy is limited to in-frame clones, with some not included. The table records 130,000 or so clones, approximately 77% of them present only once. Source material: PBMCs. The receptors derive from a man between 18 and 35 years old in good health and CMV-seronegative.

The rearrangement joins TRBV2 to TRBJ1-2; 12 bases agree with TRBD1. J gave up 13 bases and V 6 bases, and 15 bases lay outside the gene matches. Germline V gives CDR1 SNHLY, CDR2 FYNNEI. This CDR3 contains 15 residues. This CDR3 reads CASSEYPGQGAGGTF. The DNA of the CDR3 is TGTGCCAGCAGCGAATATCCGGGACAGGGGGCGGGAGGCACCTTC. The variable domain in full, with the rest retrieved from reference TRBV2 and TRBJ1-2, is EPEVTQTPSHQVTQMGQEVILRCVPISNHLYFYWYRQILGQKVEFLVSFYNNEISEKSEIFDDQFSVERPDGSNFTLKIRSTKLEDSAMYFCASSEYPGQGAGGTFGSGTRLTVV.

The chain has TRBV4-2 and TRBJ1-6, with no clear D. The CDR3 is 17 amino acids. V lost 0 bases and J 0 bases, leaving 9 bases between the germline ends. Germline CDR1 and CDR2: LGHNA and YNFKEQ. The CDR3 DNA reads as TGTGCCAGCAGCCAAGAGGCCACGGGCTCCTATAATTCACCCCTCCACTTT. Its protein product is CASSQEATGSYNSPLHF.

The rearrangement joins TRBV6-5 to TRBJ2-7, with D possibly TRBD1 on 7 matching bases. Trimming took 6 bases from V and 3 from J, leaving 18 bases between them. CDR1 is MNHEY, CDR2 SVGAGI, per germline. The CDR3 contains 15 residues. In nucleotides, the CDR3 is TGTGCCAGCAGACTAGCTCCAGGGGGTAGCTACGAGCAGTACTTC. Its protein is CASRLAPGGSYEQYF.

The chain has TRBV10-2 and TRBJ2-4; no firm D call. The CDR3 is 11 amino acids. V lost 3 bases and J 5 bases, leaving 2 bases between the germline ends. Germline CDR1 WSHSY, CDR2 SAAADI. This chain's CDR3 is CASSDENIQYF. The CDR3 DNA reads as TGCGCCAGCAGTGACGAAAACATTCAGTACTTC.

Here the CDR3 reads CASSPIAGKAFF. CDR3 bases: TGTGCCAGCAGTCCCATAGCGGGCAAAGCTTTCTTT. The V call is TRBV27, the J call TRBJ1-1; D not certain. Trimming left V 5 bases short and J 9 bases short, with 13 bases between. The CDR3 has 12 amino acids. Germline V gene data show CDR1 as MNHEY and CDR2 as SMNVEV (reference sequence).